The 28 T cell receptor beta chains below all came from one sample that was sequenced in a study of regulatory T cells in long-lasting Graves disease. Library construction for TCR beta used iRepertoire HTBI primers and Arm-PCR of CDR3 regions. TCRdb ran MiXCR on the multiplex PCR reads and lists one entry per CDR3 protein. There are more than 300,000 distinct CDR3 sequences in the sample; around 20% occur only once, and 25% to 35% lies in the top ten. The time point denotes: persistent/refractory GD, antithyroid drugs over 5 years with positive TRAb. Isolated PBMC RNA provided the starting material for the TCR library. The specimen comprised peripheral blood mononuclear cells (PBMCs), sampled when the disease was refractory, from a patient treated with antithyroid drugs. These TCRs come from a female donor with Graves disease.

The chain uses TRBV9 and TRBJ1-1; D uncertain. V lost 0 bases to trimming and J lost 1 base, with 10 bases between them. This CDR3 comprises 15 residues. CDR1 is SGDLS, CDR2 YYNGEE, per germline. The CDR3 DNA reads as TGTGCCAGCAGCGTAGAGCCAGGAGAGAACACTGAAGCTTTCTTT. Its translation: CASSVEPGENTEAFF. Combining the CDR3 with reference TRBV9 and TRBJ1-1 gives the whole variable domain DSGVTQTPKHLITATGQRVTLRCSPRSGDLSVYWYQQSLDQGLQFLIQYYNGEERAKGNILERFSAQQFPDLHSELNLSSLELGDSALYFCASSVEPGENTEAFFGQGTRLTVV.

This clonotype was recorded a few times. The CDR3 coding sequence is TGTGCCAGCAGCCCTTCCGGGGCAACTAATGAAAAACTGTTTTTT. Encoded protein: CASSPSGATNEKLFF. V usage is TRBV7-9 and J usage is TRBJ1-4; D gene ambiguous. This CDR3 is 15 amino acids long. In germline, CDR1 is SEHNR, CDR2 FQNEAQ (reference sequence). V was clipped by 5 bases and J by 0 bases, with 10 bases between them.

The rearrangement links TRBV5-4 to TRBJ1-1; D not certain. CDR3 length: 13 amino acids. CDR1 and CDR2 (germline): SGHNT, YYREEE (reference sequence). Trimming removed 2 bases at V and 4 bases at J, with 9 bases between. DNA for the CDR3: TGTGCCAGCAGCTTAGAGACGGGCACTGAAGCTTTCTTT. Its protein is CASSLETGTEAFF.

There are many counts of this clonotype. V and J are TRBV6-1 and TRBJ1-6; tentatively, D is TRBD1 (5 bases). Deletions cut 7 bases from V and 5 bases from J, with 15 bases between. CDR3 length: 15 amino acids. The germline V gene has CDR1 MNHNS and CDR2 SASEGT. CDR3 protein: CASTRGAADNSPLHF. CDR3 nucleotides: TGTGCCAGCACCAGAGGGGCCGCCGATAATTCACCCCTCCACTTT.

A few counts support this clonotype. The chain joins TRBV18 to TRBJ2-5, with 9 bases aligning to TRBD1. After removal of 4 bases from V and 1 base from J, the junction contained 10 bases not matched to a gene. The CDR3 consists of 17 residues. Germline V gene data show CDR1 as KGHSH and CDR2 as LQKENI. The chain's CDR3 is CASSQYRGRAIQETQYF. The CDR3 nucleotides read TGTGCCAGCTCACAGTACAGGGGGCGAGCCATCCAAGAGACCCAGTACTTC.

V usage is TRBV6-2 or TRBV6-3 and J usage is TRBJ1-2; 8 bases are a match to TRBD1. Trimming at V came to 8 bases and at J to 7 bases, leaving 15 bases not matched to a gene. Germline loops: CDR1 MNHEY, CDR2 SVGEGT. The length of the CDR3 is 15 residues. The CDR3 DNA is TGTGCCAGCTACGGTTACAGGGGGAATTTCGGTGGCTACACCTTC. Its translation: CASYGYRGNFGGYTF.

This clonotype was picked up many times. The junction departs from germline at one end; a sequencing error may be responsible. V and J are TRBV6-1 and TRBJ2-5, with no clear D. In germline, CDR1 is MNHNS, CDR2 SASEGT. The CDR3 has 16 amino acids. This CDR3 is CASREAPGRYQETQYF. CDR3 coding DNA: TGTGCCAGCAGAGAAGCCCCCGGACGGTACCAAGAGACCCAGTACTTC.

V and J are TRBV7-2 and TRBJ2-2; D ambiguous. The CDR3 runs 15 residues. V lost 5 bases, J lost 5 bases, and 15 bases lay in between. Germline assignment: CDR1 SGHTA and CDR2 FQGNSA. The CDR3 DNA reads TGTGCCAGCAGCCACCCGCCCGAGGCGACCGGGGAGCTGTTTTTT. Amino acid sequence: CASSHPPEATGELFF.

In the case of this clonotype: Sequence at one end of the junction differs from germline and may be a read error. Here the CDR3 reads CSADSLSSYGQYF. CDR3 sequence (DNA): TGCAGTGCTGACAGTTTGAGCTCCTACGGGCAGTACTTC. The chain recombines TRBV20-1 with TRBJ2-7; D is possibly TRBD1 (5 bases). Germline V gene data show CDR1 as DFQATT and CDR2 as SNEGSKA (reference sequence). The CDR3 consists of 13 residues.

This clonotype was recorded once. The chain recombines TRBV7-6 with TRBJ2-2; the match to TRBD2 covers 7 bases. Germline lookup yields CDR1 SGHVS and CDR2 FNYEAQ. The CDR3 runs 16 residues. With 5 bases clipped from V and 6 bases from J, the junction kept 12 bases outside the gene matches. CDR3 bases: TGTGCCAGCAGCCTCCCTTTGTCGGGGGGTTCCGGGGAGCTGTTTTTT. Translating gives CASSLPLSGGSGELFF.

Worth noting for this clonotype: One base away lies a much larger clone, so this may be a sequencing read error. The V and J genes are TRBV12-3 or TRBV12-4 and TRBJ2-7; D is unclear. The CDR3 totals 13 residues. The CDR3 loop is CASSFWGGYEQCF. The CDR3 DNA is TGTGCCAGCAGTTTTTGGGGTGGGTACGAGCAGTGCTTC.

This sequence joins TRBV29-1 and TRBJ2-1; D uncertain. The CDR3 covers 13 residues. V shed 4 bases and J shed 0 bases, with 7 bases lying between them. The germline V gene has CDR1 SQVTM and CDR2 ANQGSEA. The CDR3: CSVARSSYNEQFF. In DNA form, the CDR3 reads TGCAGCGTTGCAAGGAGCTCCTACAATGAGCAGTTCTTC.

Notes on this clonotype: The CDR3 does not close with the conserved phenylalanine or tryptophan, likely indicating a read error. The CDR3 region has the DNA TGCGCCAGCAGTGAGTCAAGGCTAGCGAACACCGGGGAGCTGTTTCTT. Residues: CASSESRLANTGELFL. The chain links TRBV10-2 to TRBJ2-2; no firm D call. Germline V gene sequence: CDR1 WSHSY, CDR2 SAAADI. V lost 0 bases and J lost 0, with 8 bases in between. CDR3 length: 16 residues.

The chain uses TRBV20-1 and TRBJ2-7; possible D gene TRBD2, 5 bases. Germline CDR1 and CDR2: DFQATT and SNEGSKA (reference sequence). There are 14 residues in the CDR3. With 8 bases removed from V and 6 bases from J, the gap between germline ends came to 23 bases. CDR3 sequence reads: CSFPPGSREREQYF. In DNA, the CDR3 is TGCAGTTTCCCCCCGGGGAGTCGCGAACGCGAGCAGTACTTC.

This clonotype was seen repeatedly, ten times or more. The chain carries TRBV30 and TRBJ1-1; D is unresolved. The CDR3 has 13 residues. Trimming cost V 0 bases and J 2 bases, with 7 bases left between them. Per the germline V gene, CDR1 is GTSNPN and CDR2 is SVGIG (reference sequence). The CDR3 here is CAWSVSVNTEAFF. CDR3 DNA sequence: TGTGCCTGGAGTGTATCGGTTAACACTGAAGCTTTCTTT.

With respect to this clonotype: A much more abundant neighbour one base away suggests this may be a read error. The chain uses TRBV18 and TRBJ2-5, with D unresolved. Germline V gene lookup returns CDR1 KGHSH and CDR2 LQKENI. V shed 0 bases and J shed 6 bases, with 8 bases lying between them. CDR3 length equals 13 residues. The CDR3 region is CASSPPGMKTQYF. For the CDR3, the DNA is TGTGCCAGCTCACCACCTGGGATGAAGACCCAGTACTTC.

The sample holds a few counts of this clonotype. J is TRBJ2-5 and V is TRBV9; D is possibly TRBD2 (6 bases). CDR3 length: 15 residues. V lost 0 bases to trimming and J lost 2 bases, with 11 bases between them. CDR1 and CDR2 from the germline V gene are SGDLS and YYNGEE. The CDR3 sequence: CASSVEGLLQETQYF. In DNA form, the CDR3 reads TGTGCCAGCAGCGTAGAGGGACTCCTACAAGAGACCCAGTACTTC.

The genes are TRBV7-9 and TRBJ2-1; 7 bases line up with TRBD2. Trimming took 5 bases from V and 15 from J; bases not matched to a gene: 16. Germline loops: CDR1 SEHNR, CDR2 FQNEAQ (reference sequence). This CDR3 region has 14 residues. CDR3 amino acids: CASSPIGRGSNAFF. CDR3 sequence (DNA): TGTGCCAGCAGCCCCATAGGACGCGGGAGTAATGCGTTCTTC. Filled out from reference TRBV7-9 and TRBJ2-1, the complete variable domain reads DTGVSQNPRHKITKRGQNVTFRCDPISEHNRLYWYRQTLGQGPEFLTYFQNEAQLEKSRLLSDRFSAERPKGSFSTLEIQRTEQGDSAMYLCASSPIGRGSNAFFGPGTRLTVL.

V gene TRBV6-2 or TRBV6-3 combines with J gene TRBJ1-3; the D is unclear. The CDR3 has 16 residues. V lost 3 bases, J lost 0 bases, and 12 bases lay in between. Germline CDR1 and CDR2: MNHEY and SVGEGT. This chain's CDR3 is CASSYREILSGNTIYF. The CDR3 bases are TGTGCCAGCAGTTATCGGGAAATACTCTCTGGAAACACCATATATTTT.

This clonotype has at least ten counts. V and J are TRBV12-3 or TRBV12-4 and TRBJ2-7; TRBD1 aligns across 9 bases. The CDR3 consists of 15 residues. With 5 bases clipped from V and 4 bases from J, the junction kept 9 bases outside the gene matches. The CDR3 sequence: CASSRGGTGRYEQYF. For the CDR3, the DNA is TGTGCCAGCAGTCGGGGAGGGACAGGGCGGTACGAGCAGTACTTC.

This chain connects TRBV5-1 to TRBJ1-3; D possibly corresponds to TRBD1 (5 bases). Germline V CDR1 and CDR2: SGHRS, YFSETQ. The CDR3 is 15 amino acids. The ends were cut back, 5 bases at V and 0 bases at J, with 12 bases in the middle. CDR3 sequence (DNA): TGCGCCAGCAGAGAACAGGACAACTCTGGAAACACCATATATTTT. The encoded protein is CASREQDNSGNTIYF.

Concerning this clonotype itself: Because the CDR3 is missing its conserved closing phenylalanine or tryptophan, this is likely a read error. The chain couples TRBV7-9 to TRBJ1-2, with D perhaps matching TRBD1 (5 bases). Germline V gives CDR1 SEHNR, CDR2 FQNEAQ (reference sequence). Trimming left V 5 bases short and J 2 bases short, with 15 bases between. The CDR3 contains 15 residues. The CDR3: CASSPQGPGNYGYTL. As DNA, the CDR3 is TGTGCCAGCAGCCCCCAAGGCCCAGGGAACTATGGCTACACCCTC.

The rearrangement uses TRBV5-6 and TRBJ2-5; D possibly matches TRBD1 or TRBD2 (5 bases each). Germline CDR1 reads SGHDT; CDR2 reads YYEEEE. The CDR3 is made up of 14 amino acids. V was pared by 3 bases and J by 9 bases, with 18 bases between. CDR3 sequence reads: CASSSTGQSGAQYF. CDR3 DNA: TGTGCCAGCAGCTCAACGGGGCAGTCCGGGGCCCAGTACTTC. The complete variable domain, with remaining parts taken from reference TRBV5-6 and TRBJ2-5, reads DAGVTQSPTHLIKTRGQQVTLRCSPKSGHDTVSWYQQALGQGPQFIFQYYEEEERQRGNFPDRFSGHQFPNYSSELNVNALLLGDSALYLCASSSTGQSGAQYFGPGTRLLVL.

In its sample, this clonotype was seen a few times. This chain uses TRBV12-5 with TRBJ1-2; the D is unclear. The V gene lost 3 bases and the J gene lost 1 base, with 9 bases spanning the gap. The CDR3 has 14 amino acids. Germline assignment: CDR1 LGHNT and CDR2 FRNRAP. The DNA for the CDR3 is TGTGCTAGTGGTTTATGGCAGGATAACTATGGCTACACCTTC. It is translated as CASGLWQDNYGYTF. The entire variable domain, with the rest obtained from reference TRBV12-5 and TRBJ1-2, is as follows: DARVTQTPRHKVTEMGQEVTMRCQPILGHNTVFWYRQTMMQGLELLAYFRNRAPLDDSGMPKDRFSAEMPDATLATLKIQPSEPRDSAVYFCASGLWQDNYGYTFGSGTRLTVV.

This clonotype was seen a few times. This chain uses TRBV19 with TRBJ2-4, with a possible D match to TRBD2 (6 bases). The CDR3 is 14 residues long. Trimming removed 3 bases at V and 2 bases at J, with 8 bases between. The germline CDR1 and CDR2 sequences are LNHDA and SQIVND (reference sequence). The CDR3 nucleotides read TGTGCCAGTAGTATCGCGGGGACCAAAAACATTCAGTACTTC. Encoded protein: CASSIAGTKNIQYF.

This chain joins TRBV5-1 and TRBJ1-1; D remains unclear. This CDR3 spans 16 amino acids. V was clipped by 5 bases and J by 1 base, with 18 bases between them. Germline V gene lookup returns CDR1 SGHRS and CDR2 YFSETQ. CDR3 amino acids: CASRHGSFDWNTEAFF. The CDR3 nucleotides are TGCGCCAGCAGACACGGCAGCTTCGACTGGAACACTGAAGCTTTCTTT. The entire variable domain, with the rest obtained from reference TRBV5-1 and TRBJ1-1, is as follows: KAGVTQTPRYLIKTRGQQVTLSCSPISGHRSVSWYQQTPGQGLQFLFEYFSETQRNKGNFPGRFSGRQFSNSRSEMNVSTLELGDSALYLCASRHGSFDWNTEAFFGQGTRLTVV.

The chain links TRBV12-3 or TRBV12-4 to TRBJ2-3; D is possibly TRBD1 (6 bases). CDR3 length: 17 residues. The ends were cut back, 0 bases at V and 1 base at J, with 14 bases in the middle. CDR3 amino acids: CASSLAPGVSGTDTQYF. In nucleotides, the CDR3 is TGTGCCAGCAGTTTAGCCCCAGGGGTTTCTGGCACAGATACGCAGTATTTT.

The rearrangement joins TRBV2 to TRBJ1-3; no clear D. Germline CDR1 is SNHLY and CDR2 is FYNNEI. Trimming stripped 5 bases from V and 0 bases from J, with 11 bases between. CDR3 length equals 15 residues. The CDR3 sequence is CASSPDRSSGNTIYF. For the CDR3, the DNA is TGTGCCAGCAGTCCCGACCGCAGCTCTGGAAACACCATATATTTT. The full variable domain, with the rest looked up from reference TRBV2 and TRBJ1-3, is EPEVTQTPSHQVTQMGQEVILRCVPISNHLYFYWYRQILGQKVEFLVSFYNNEISEKSEIFDDQFSVERPDGSNFTLKIRSTKLEDSAMYFCASSPDRSSGNTIYFGEGSWLTVV.